This is a list of T cell receptor beta chains from one sample in a study of response to subunit inactivated influenza vaccine. TCRdb redid the calling of the RT-PCR reads with MiXCR, one entry per CDR3 protein. In the table there are some 500,000 distinct CDR3 sequences, under 15% of which are singletons. This specimen consisted of PBMCs from blood, obtained 35 to 45 days after vaccination. These receptors all stem from a man aged 45-60 years who received an inactivated influenza vaccine. CDR3s include the opening cysteine and the closing phenylalanine or tryptophan. Fields, in order: CDR3 protein, CDR3 DNA, V gene, J gene, clone size, D gene. A D gene is named only where the DNA matches it firmly. Size values are once, few and many counts, or a class for expanded clones, and some rows have none.

CAISGTSGRARHTGELFF	TGTGCCATCAGTGGGACTAGCGGGAGGGCCCGTCACACCGGGGAGCTGTTTTTT	TRBV10-3	TRBJ2-2	few	TRBD2
CASSFSESGYEQYF	TGCGCCAGCAGCTTCAGTGAGTCGGGTTACGAGCAGTACTTC	TRBV5-1	TRBJ2-7	-	-
CASSPDRLYGYTF	TGTGCCAGCAGTCCCGACAGGCTTTATGGCTACACCTTC	TRBV12-3/TRBV12-4	TRBJ1-2	many	-
CASRSGQGAIGELFF	TGCGCCAGCAGGTCGGGACAGGGGGCGATCGGGGAGCTGTTTTTT	TRBV5-1	TRBJ2-2	few	TRBD1
CSARDKGVDTEAFF	TGCAGTGCTAGAGATAAGGGGGTGGATACTGAAGCTTTCTTT	TRBV20-1	TRBJ1-1	many	-
CAGSLAVLEQFF	TGTGCCGGCAGTTTAGCGGTCCTTGAGCAGTTCTTC	TRBV28	TRBJ2-1	-	-
CSASSPPRAFF	TGCAGTGCTAGTTCACCGCCTCGAGCTTTCTTT	TRBV20-1	TRBJ1-1	few	-
CASSFAGGPETQYF	TGTGCCAGCAGTTTTGCGGGGGGGCCTGAGACCCAGTACTTC	TRBV25-1	TRBJ2-5	-	TRBD2
CASSQERGGWDTQYF	TGCGCCAGCAGCCAAGAACGGGGGGGCTGGGATACGCAGTATTTT	TRBV4-1	TRBJ2-3	few	TRBD2
CASRSTGTAYEQYF	TGCGCCAGCAGGTCTACCGGGACAGCCTACGAGCAGTACTTC	TRBV5-1	TRBJ2-7	-	TRBD1
CASSRTSGGDYEQYF	TGCGCCAGCAGCCGAACTAGCGGGGGGGATTACGAGCAGTACTTC	TRBV4-3	TRBJ2-7	many	TRBD2
CASRSPGLRGSPLHF	TGTGCCAGCAGATCTCCGGGCCTTCGGGGCTCACCCCTCCACTTT	TRBV12-3/TRBV12-4	TRBJ1-6	-	-
CASSLRPSTLFSYNEQFF	TGTGCCAGCAGCCTCAGACCATCGACTTTGTTTTCCTACAATGAGCAGTTCTTC	TRBV11-2	TRBJ2-1	few	-
CSARRSGGRYLATIQYF	TGCAGTGCTAGACGGTCCGGCGGGAGATACTTGGCTACCATTCAGTACTTC	TRBV20-1	TRBJ2-4	few	TRBD2
CASSSDQVDYEQYF	TGCGCCAGCAGCTCGGACCAGGTGGACTACGAGCAGTACTTC	TRBV5-1	TRBJ2-7	-	-
CASSELRQGALETQYF	TGCGCCAGCAGTGAGCTAAGACAGGGGGCTTTGGAGACCCAGTACTTC	TRBV10-2	TRBJ2-5	few	TRBD1
CASSYKDRGEANYGYTF	TGTGCCAGCAGTTACAAAGACAGGGGAGAAGCTAACTATGGCTACACCTTC	TRBV6-5	TRBJ1-2	-	TRBD1
CASSLIYSETQYF	TGTGCCAGCAGCTTAATTTACTCCGAGACCCAGTACTTC	TRBV11-2	TRBJ2-5	-	-
CSASQGLSSGANVLTF	TGCAGTGCTAGTCAGGGATTGAGCTCTGGGGCCAACGTCCTGACTTTC	TRBV20-1	TRBJ2-6	few	-
CASSLDDEQYF	TGCGCCAGCAGCTTAGACGACGAGCAGTACTTC	TRBV5-1	TRBJ2-7	-	-
CASSNRDWTQYF	TGTGCCAGTAGTAACCGGGACTGGACGCAGTATTTT	TRBV19	TRBJ2-3	few	-
CSARENSGTGYGYTF	TGCAGTGCTAGAGAAAATTCCGGGACAGGCTATGGCTACACCTTC	TRBV20-1	TRBJ1-2	-	TRBD1
CASRPPHEGETQYF	TGTGCCAGCAGACCACCACATGAGGGGGAGACCCAGTACTTC	TRBV28	TRBJ2-5	few	-
CASSLRGSGNVFYNEQFF	TGCGCCAGCAGCTTGCGCGGTAGCGGGAACGTATTCTACAATGAGCAGTTCTTC	TRBV5-1	TRBJ2-1	few	TRBD2
CASSLGRWLLIHSNEQFF	TGTGCCAGCAGTTTAGGGCGGTGGTTGCTTATCCACAGCAATGAGCAGTTCTTC	TRBV27	TRBJ2-1	-	-
CASLGLGETQYF	TGCGCCAGCCTCGGGCTAGGGGAGACCCAGTACTTC	TRBV5-1	TRBJ2-5	few	-
CATSGPSVTDTQYF	TGTGCCACCAGCGGGCCTAGCGTCACAGATACGCAGTATTTT	TRBV15	TRBJ2-3	many	-
CSASGTASYNEQFF	TGCAGTGCTAGCGGGACAGCCTCCTACAATGAGCAGTTCTTC	TRBV20-1	TRBJ2-1	-	TRBD1
CSVEDRTGGPNEQYF	TGCAGCGTTGAAGATCGCACAGGGGGCCCCAACGAGCAGTACTTC	TRBV29-1	TRBJ2-7	-	TRBD1
CASSFTNTEAFF	TGTGCCAGCAGTTTTACCAACACTGAAGCTTTCTTT	TRBV12-3/TRBV12-4	TRBJ1-1	few	-
CASTRAGTGVYEQYF	TGTGCCAGCACCAGGGCCGGGACAGGGGTCTACGAGCAGTACTTC	TRBV27	TRBJ2-7	-	TRBD1
CASSQGGLAKTGELFF	TGCGCCAGCAGCCAAGGGGGACTCGCGAAAACCGGGGAGCTGTTTTTT	TRBV4-1	TRBJ2-2	-	-
CASSVDDPNTEAFF	TGTGCCAGCAGCGTGGATGACCCGAACACTGAAGCTTTCTTT	TRBV9	TRBJ1-1	-	-
CASSLKAGSCEQYF	TGTGCCAGCAGCTTAAAAGCGGGCTCATGCGAGCAGTACTTC	TRBV5-7	TRBJ2-7	many	-
CASSYSSVGEQFF	TGTGCCAGCAGTTATTCTAGCGTGGGTGAGCAGTTCTTC	TRBV6-2/TRBV6-3	TRBJ2-1	-	-
CASSLFGLYSNQPQHF	TGTGCCAGCAGTTTATTCGGCCTTTATAGCAATCAGCCCCAGCATTTT	TRBV12-3/TRBV12-4	TRBJ1-5	few	-